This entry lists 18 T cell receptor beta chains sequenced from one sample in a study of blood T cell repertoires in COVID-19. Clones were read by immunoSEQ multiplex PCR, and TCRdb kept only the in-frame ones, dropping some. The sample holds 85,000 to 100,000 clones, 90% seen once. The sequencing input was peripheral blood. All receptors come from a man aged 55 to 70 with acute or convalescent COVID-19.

The CDR3 region has the DNA TGTCCGTCTAGCCGGGGGTATATTACCTCACCCCTCCACTTT. Protein: CPSSRGYITSPLHF. The J gene is TRBJ1-6, the V gene TRBV14; possibly TRBD1 for D (5 bases). Germline loops: CDR1 SGHDN, CDR2 FVKESK. CDR3 length equals 14 residues.

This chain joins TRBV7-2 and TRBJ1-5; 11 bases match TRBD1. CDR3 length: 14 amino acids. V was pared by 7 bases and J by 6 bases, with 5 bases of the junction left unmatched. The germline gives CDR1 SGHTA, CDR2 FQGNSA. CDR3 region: CASKLGTGGQPQHF. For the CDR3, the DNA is TGTGCCAGCAAACTCGGGACAGGGGGTCAGCCCCAGCATTTT. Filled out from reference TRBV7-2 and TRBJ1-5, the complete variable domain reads GAGVSQSPSNKVTEKGKDVELRCDPISGHTALYWYRQSLGQGLEFLIYFQGNSAPDKSGLPSDRFSAERTGGSVSTLTIQRTQQEDSAVYLCASKLGTGGQPQHFGDGTRLSIL.

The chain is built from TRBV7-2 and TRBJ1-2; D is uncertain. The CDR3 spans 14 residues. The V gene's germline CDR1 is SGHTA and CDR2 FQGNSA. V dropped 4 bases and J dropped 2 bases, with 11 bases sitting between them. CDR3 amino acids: CASSSPSLNYGYTF. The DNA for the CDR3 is TGTGCCAGCAGCTCCCCCTCCCTCAACTATGGCTACACCTTC.

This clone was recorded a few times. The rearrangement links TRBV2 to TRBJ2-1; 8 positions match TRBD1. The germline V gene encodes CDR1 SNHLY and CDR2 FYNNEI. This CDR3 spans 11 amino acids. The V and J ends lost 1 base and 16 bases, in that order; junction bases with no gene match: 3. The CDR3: CASSEGQGLFF. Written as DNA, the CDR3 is TGTGCCAGCAGTGAAGGACAGGGGTTATTCTTC.

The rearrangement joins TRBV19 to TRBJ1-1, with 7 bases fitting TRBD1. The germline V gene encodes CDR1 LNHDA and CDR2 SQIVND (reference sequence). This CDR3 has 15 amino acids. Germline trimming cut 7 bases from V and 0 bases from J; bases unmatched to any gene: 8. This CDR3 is CASTTGAWVNTEAFF. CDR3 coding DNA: TGTGCCAGTACCACAGGGGCGTGGGTGAACACTGAAGCTTTCTTT.

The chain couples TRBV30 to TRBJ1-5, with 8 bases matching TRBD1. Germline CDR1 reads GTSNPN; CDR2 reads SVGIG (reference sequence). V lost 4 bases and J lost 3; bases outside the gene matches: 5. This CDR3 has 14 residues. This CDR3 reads CAWTTGQDNQPQHF. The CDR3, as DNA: TGTGCCTGGACCACGGGACAGGACAATCAGCCCCAGCATTTT.

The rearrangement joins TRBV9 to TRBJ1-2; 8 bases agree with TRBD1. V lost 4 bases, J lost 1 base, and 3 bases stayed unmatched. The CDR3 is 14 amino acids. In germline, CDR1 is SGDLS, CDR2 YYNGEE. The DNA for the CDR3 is TGTGCCAGCAGCAGAGGACAGGGTAACTATGGCTACACCTTC. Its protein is CASSRGQGNYGYTF. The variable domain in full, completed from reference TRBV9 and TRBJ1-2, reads DSGVTQTPKHLITATGQRVTLRCSPRSGDLSVYWYQQSLDQGLQFLIQYYNGEERAKGNILERFSAQQFPDLHSELNLSSLELGDSALYFCASSRGQGNYGYTFGSGTRLTVV.

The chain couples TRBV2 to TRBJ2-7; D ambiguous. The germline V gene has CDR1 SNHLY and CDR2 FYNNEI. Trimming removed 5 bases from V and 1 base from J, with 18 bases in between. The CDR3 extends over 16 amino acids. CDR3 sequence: CASSHDSSSGSYEQYF. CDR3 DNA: TGTGCCAGCAGTCACGACTCCTCCTCGGGTTCCTACGAGCAGTACTTC.

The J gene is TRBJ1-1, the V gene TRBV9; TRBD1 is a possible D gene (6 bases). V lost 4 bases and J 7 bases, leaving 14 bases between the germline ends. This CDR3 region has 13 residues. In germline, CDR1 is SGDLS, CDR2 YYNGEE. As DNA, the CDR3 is TGTGCCAGCAGCACCCGGACAGAGGGTGAAGCTTTCTTT. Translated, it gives CASSTRTEGEAFF.

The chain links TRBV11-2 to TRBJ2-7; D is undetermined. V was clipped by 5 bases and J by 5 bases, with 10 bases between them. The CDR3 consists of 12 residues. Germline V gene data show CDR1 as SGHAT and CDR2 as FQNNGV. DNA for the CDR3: TGTGCCAGCAGCCTCGAGTCGAACGAGCAGTACTTC. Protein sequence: CASSLESNEQYF.

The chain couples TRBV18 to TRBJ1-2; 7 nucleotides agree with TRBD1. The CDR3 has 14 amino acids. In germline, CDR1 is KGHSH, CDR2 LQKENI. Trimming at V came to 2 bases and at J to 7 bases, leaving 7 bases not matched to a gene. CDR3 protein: CASSPAERGLGYTF. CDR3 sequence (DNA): TGTGCCAGCTCACCAGCTGAGAGGGGGCTTGGCTACACCTTC.

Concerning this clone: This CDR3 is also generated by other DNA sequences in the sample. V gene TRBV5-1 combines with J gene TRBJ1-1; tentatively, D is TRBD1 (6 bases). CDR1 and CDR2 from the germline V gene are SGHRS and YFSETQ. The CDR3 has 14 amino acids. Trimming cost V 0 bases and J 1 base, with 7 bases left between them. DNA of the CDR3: TGCGCCAGCAGCTTGGACAGGGCGAACACTGAAGCTTTCTTT. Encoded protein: CASSLDRANTEAFF.

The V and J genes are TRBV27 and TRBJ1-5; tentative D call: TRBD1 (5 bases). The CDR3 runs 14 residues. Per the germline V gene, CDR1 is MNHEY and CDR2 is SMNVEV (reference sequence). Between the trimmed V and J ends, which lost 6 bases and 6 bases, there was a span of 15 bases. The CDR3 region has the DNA TGTGCCAGCAGACTCTACCAGGGTAGTCAGCCCCAGCATTTT. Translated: CASRLYQGSQPQHF.

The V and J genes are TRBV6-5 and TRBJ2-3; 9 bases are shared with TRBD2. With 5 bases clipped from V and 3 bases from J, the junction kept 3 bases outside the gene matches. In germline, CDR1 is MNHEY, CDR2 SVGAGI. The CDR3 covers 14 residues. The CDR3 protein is CASSRGGATDTQYF. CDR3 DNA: TGTGCCAGCAGTCGCGGGGGGGCAACAGATACGCAGTATTTT.

CDR3 region: CASSPGEGQYF. The CDR3 DNA sequence: TGTGCCAGCAGCCCCGGGGAGGGGCAGTACTTC. V gene TRBV3-1 (or the pseudogene TRBV3-2) combines with J gene TRBJ2-7; 7 bases are a match to TRBD2. Trimming took 4 bases from V and 9 from J; bases not matched to a gene: 3. This CDR3 region has 11 residues. CDR1 LGHDT and CDR2 YNNKEL come from the germline V gene (reference sequence).

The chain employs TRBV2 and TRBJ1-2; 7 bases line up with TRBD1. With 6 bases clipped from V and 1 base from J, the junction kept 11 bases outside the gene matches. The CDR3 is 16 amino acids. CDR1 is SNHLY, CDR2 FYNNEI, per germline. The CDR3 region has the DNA TGTGCCAGCAGGACAGGGTGGGGATCCCTTAACTATGGCTACACCTTC. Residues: CASRTGWGSLNYGYTF.

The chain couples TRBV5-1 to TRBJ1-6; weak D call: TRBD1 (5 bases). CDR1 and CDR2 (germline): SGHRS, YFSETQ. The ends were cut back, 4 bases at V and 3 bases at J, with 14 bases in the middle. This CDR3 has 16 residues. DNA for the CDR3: TGCGCCAGCAGCGTGGGACTTCGTGACTATAATTCACCCCTCCACTTT. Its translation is CASSVGLRDYNSPLHF.

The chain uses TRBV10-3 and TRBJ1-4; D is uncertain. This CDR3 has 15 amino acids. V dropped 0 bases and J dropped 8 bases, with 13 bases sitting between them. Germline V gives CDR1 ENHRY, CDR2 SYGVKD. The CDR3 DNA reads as TGTGCCATCAGTGAGTCGACTCGAGCTGAAGAAAAACTGTTTTTT. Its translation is CAISESTRAEEKLFF.